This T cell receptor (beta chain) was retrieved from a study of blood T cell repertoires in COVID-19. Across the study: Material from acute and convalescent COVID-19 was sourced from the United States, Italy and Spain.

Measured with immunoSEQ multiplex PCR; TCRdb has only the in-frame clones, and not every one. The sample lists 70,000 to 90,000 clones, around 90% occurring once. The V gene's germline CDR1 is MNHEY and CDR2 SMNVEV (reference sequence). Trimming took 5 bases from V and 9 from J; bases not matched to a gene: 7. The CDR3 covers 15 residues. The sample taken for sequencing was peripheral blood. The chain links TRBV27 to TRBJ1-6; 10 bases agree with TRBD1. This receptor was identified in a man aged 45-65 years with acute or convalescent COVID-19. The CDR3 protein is CASSILGTGVSPLHF. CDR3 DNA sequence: TGTGCCAGCAGTATCCTCGGGACAGGGGTTTCACCCCTCCACTTT.